The sequence of this TCR beta chain was determined in a study of metastatic and nonmetastatic thyroid tumors. Study-wide context: Repertoires from blood and tumor or nodule tissue of malignant and benign thyroid patients were compared.

On this clone itself: Its antigen is unknown.

TCRdb reanalyzed the PCR reads via MiXCR. The sample yields 10,000 to 15,000 clones, around 30% seen once. Patients had received no treatment of any kind before thyroid surgery. Points from the study as a whole: It was reported that TCR beta diversity was significantly higher in malignant thyroid tumors than benign nodules, in blood and tumor.

The CDR3 runs to 13 residues. V dropped 8 bases and J dropped 4 bases, with 13 bases sitting between them. The V gene's germline CDR1 is MNHEY and CDR2 SMNVEV (reference sequence). The specimen sequenced was tumor tissue. The source of this sequence is a female donor with papillary thyroid cancer or a benign thyroid nodule (not recorded which). Some clones in this sample may be carry-over from other donors' samples. This chain links TRBV27 with TRBJ2-3; maybe TRBD2 (6 bases). CDR3 residues: CASGSGAADTQYF. The CDR3 DNA reads as TGTGCCAGCGGCTCGGGAGCAGCAGATACGCAGTATTTT.